Listed below are T cell receptor beta chains from one sample, sequenced in a study of blood T cell repertoires in COVID-19. The repertoire was sequenced with immunoSEQ multiplex PCR; TCRdb's copy has only in-frame clones and lacks some. The sample yields 250,000 to 350,000 clones, 85% to 90% seen once. Sequenced input: peripheral blood. The source is a young man with acute or convalescent COVID-19. Both conserved end residues are part of each CDR3. D genes are given only for firm matches. Expanded clones get a size class; other rows say once, few or many, or leave the size out.

j_call v_call clone_size d_call cdr3_nt cdr3_aa
TRBJ2-7 TRBV5-4 . TRBD2 TGTGCCAGCAGCTCCGCTAGCGGGGGTTACGAGCAGTACTTC CASSSASGGYEQYF
TRBJ1-3 TRBV13 . TRBD1 TGTGCCAGCAGCTTATTCCGACAGGGCTTTCCTGGAAACACCATATATTTT CASSLFRQGFPGNTIYF
TRBJ1-2 TRBV28 . . TGTGCCAGCAGCCGCTATGGCTACACCTTC CASSRYGYTF
TRBJ2-7 TRBV28 . . TGTGCCAGCGGCCGATACGAGCAGTACTTC CASGRYEQYF
TRBJ1-1 TRBV7-9 . TRBD1 TGTGCCAGCAGCTTAAGCGACAGGGGACCCCTAAACACTGAAGCTTTCTTT CASSLSDRGPLNTEAFF
TRBJ2-6 TRBV28 . . TGTGCCAGCACTCCCACGGGGTTTACCTCTGGGGCCAACGTCCTGACTTTC CASTPTGFTSGANVLTF
TRBJ1-1 TRBV5-1 . . TGCGCCAGCAGCCTGGGGGCACCCGGGGACACTGAAGCTTTCTTT CASSLGAPGDTEAFF
TRBJ1-2 TRBV11-2 . TRBD1 TGTGCCAGCAGCCCTAAGAGACAGGGGGGCTACACCTTC CASSPKRQGGYTF
TRBJ2-6 TRBV11-1 . . TGTGCCAGCACATTCTCTGGGGCCAACGTCCTGACTTTC CASTFSGANVLTF
TRBJ2-1 TRBV11-3 . . TGTGCCAGCAGCTTAGCTAGTGAGCAGTTCTTC CASSLASEQFF
TRBJ1-1 TRBV28 . . TGTGCCAGCAGTTTTTTACAGGGCGCAGCTTTCTTT CASSFLQGAAFF
TRBJ1-5 TRBV30 . . TGTGCCTGGAGTCCGACAGTCAATCAGCCCCAGCATTTT CAWSPTVNQPQHF
TRBJ2-5 TRBV9 . TRBD2 TGTGCCAGCAGCGTACGCGGCGGGAGCGGGGAGACCCAGTACTTC CASSVRGGSGETQYF
TRBJ2-7 TRBV3-1/TRBV3-2 . . TGTGCCAGCAGCCCGAGGGAACACGAGCAGTACTTC CASSPREHEQYF
TRBJ1-1 TRBV5-1 . TRBD1 TGCGCCAGCAGCCCTACCGGGACAGGGGCTACTGAAGCTTTCTTT CASSPTGTGATEAFF
TRBJ2-6 TRBV5-1 . . TGCGCCAGCAGCTTGGGACACAGCACTCGCTCTGGGGCCAACGTCCTGACTTTC CASSLGHSTRSGANVLTF
TRBJ1-1 TRBV6-5 . . TGTGCCAGCCTTTTACAGGGAGACACTGAAGCTTTCTTT CASLLQGDTEAFF
TRBJ1-4 TRBV18 . TRBD1 TGTGCCAGCTCACCGTCACCACAGGGGGATCAGGAAAAACTGTTTTTT CASSPSPQGDQEKLFF
TRBJ2-3 TRBV9 . TRBD2 TGTGCCAGCAGCGCCGGACTAGCGGGGGGGGATACGCAGTATTTT CASSAGLAGGDTQYF
TRBJ2-5 TRBV30 once TRBD2 TGTGCCTGGACATCCCTAGCGGGGAACCAAGAGACCCAGTACTTC CAWTSLAGNQETQYF
TRBJ2-2 TRBV7-9 . TRBD2 TGTGCCAGCAGCTCCAGCGGGGGGGCCGGCGGGGAGCTGTTTTTT CASSSSGGAGGELFF
TRBJ2-1 TRBV7-6 . . TGTGCCAGCAGCCTTAAAGCGGGCGGGGGCCGAAGCTCCTACAATGAGCAGTTCTTC CASSLKAGGGRSSYNEQFF
TRBJ1-2 TRBV24-1 once . TGTGCCACCAGTGATTCGGCCAGGGGAGAGAACGGCTACACCTTC CATSDSARGENGYTF
TRBJ1-2 TRBV2 . . TGTGCCAGCAGTGATCAGGGCTATGGCTACACCTTC CASSDQGYGYTF
TRBJ2-1 TRBV29-1 . TRBD2 TGCAGCGTTGCCGGACTAGCTCCCAATGAGCAGTTCTTC CSVAGLAPNEQFF
TRBJ1-1 TRBV21-1 . . TGTGCCAGCAGCAAAGACAGGGACAGGGGAACATGCGCTTCCACTGAAGCTTTCTTT CASSKDRDRGTCASTEAFF
TRBJ1-5 TRBV7-3 . . TGTGCCAGCAGCTCATCACCCGGGACAACCCAGCATTTT CASSSSPGTTQHF
TRBJ1-1 TRBV18 once . TGTGCCAGCTCACCCTCTAGAGGCACTGAAGCTTTCTTT CASSPSRGTEAFF
TRBJ2-1 TRBV5-5 . . TGTGCCAGCAGCTTGAGTATAGAAACTAGGGAGTTCTTC CASSLSIETREFF
TRBJ1-5 TRBV2 . . TGTGCCAGCACCCAAGCAGGGGGCAATCAGCCCCAGCATTTT CASTQAGGNQPQHF
TRBJ1-1 TRBV29-1 . . TGCAGCCTACAGAGGGGGAAGAACACTGAAGCTTTCTTT CSLQRGKNTEAFF
TRBJ1-6 TRBV19 . . TGTGCCAGTAGTATACCTCAGGGAAGATCACCCCTCCACTTT CASSIPQGRSPLHF
TRBJ2-3 TRBV28 . . TGTGCCAGCAGAAAGCGTGGCCCAGATACGCAGTATTTT CASRKRGPDTQYF
TRBJ1-1 TRBV5-6 . . TGTGCCAGCAGCTTGGGCTATCGGGGAACTGAAGCTTTCTTT CASSLGYRGTEAFF
TRBJ1-1 TRBV6-5 . . TGTGCCAGCAGCAGGACGGGATTGAACACTGAAGCTTTCTTT CASSRTGLNTEAFF
TRBJ2-7 TRBV19 . . TGTGCCAGTAGTAGCGAGCGAACCTACGAGCAGTACTTC CASSSERTYEQYF
TRBJ1-5 TRBV6-5 . TRBD1 TGTGCCAGCAAACAGGGGGGTCAGCCCCAGCATTTT CASKQGGQPQHF
TRBJ2-5 TRBV3-1/TRBV3-2 . TRBD2 TGTGCCAGCAGCCTCGGATTACTAGCGGGACAGGAGACCCAGTACTTC CASSLGLLAGQETQYF
TRBJ2-3 TRBV23-1 . . TGCGCCAGCAGACGCTACAGGGAAGGCACAGATACGCAGTATTTT CASRRYREGTDTQYF
TRBJ2-7 TRBV5-4 few TRBD2 TGTGCCAGCAGCTTGACTAGCGCAAGCTCCTACGAGCAGTACTTC CASSLTSASSYEQYF
TRBJ2-5 TRBV21-1 . . TGTGCCAGCATCAAGACTCCTCCTAAAGAGACCCAGTACTTC CASIKTPPKETQYF
TRBJ2-1 TRBV5-6 . . TGTGCCAGCAGCTTTAAGTCAAGCGGAGGAAGCTCCTACAATGAGCAGTTCTTC CASSFKSSGGSSYNEQFF
TRBJ1-4 TRBV9 . . TGTGCCACCTCGAAGAGGGCCCTTAATGAAAAACTGTTTTTT CATSKRALNEKLFF
TRBJ2-2 TRBV2 . . TGTGCCAGCAGCCCTACCGACAGAGGGCTGTTTTTT CASSPTDRGLFF
TRBJ1-2 TRBV6-5 . TRBD1 TGTGCCAGCAGTTACTATCAGGGACAGGGAAGTGGCTACACCTTC CASSYYQGQGSGYTF